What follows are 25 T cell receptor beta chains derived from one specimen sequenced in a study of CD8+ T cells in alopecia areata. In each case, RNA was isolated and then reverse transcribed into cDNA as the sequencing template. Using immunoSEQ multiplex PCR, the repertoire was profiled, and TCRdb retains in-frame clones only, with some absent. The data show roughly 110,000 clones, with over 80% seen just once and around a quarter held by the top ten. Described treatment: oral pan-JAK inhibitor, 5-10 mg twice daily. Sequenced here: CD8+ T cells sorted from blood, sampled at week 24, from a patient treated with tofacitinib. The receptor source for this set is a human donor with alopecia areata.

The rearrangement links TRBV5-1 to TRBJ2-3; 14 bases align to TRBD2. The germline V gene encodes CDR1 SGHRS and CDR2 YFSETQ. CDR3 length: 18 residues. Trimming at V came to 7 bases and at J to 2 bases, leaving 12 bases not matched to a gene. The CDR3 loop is CASPLRLAGGPSTDTQYF. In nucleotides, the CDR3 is TGCGCCAGCCCTCTCAGACTAGCGGGGGGGCCTTCCACAGATACGCAGTATTTT.

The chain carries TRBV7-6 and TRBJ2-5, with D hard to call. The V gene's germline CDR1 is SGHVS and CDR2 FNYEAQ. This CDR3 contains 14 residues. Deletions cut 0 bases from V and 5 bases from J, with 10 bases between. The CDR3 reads CASSLAAFGETQYF. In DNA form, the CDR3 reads TGTGCCAGCAGCTTAGCTGCGTTCGGGGAGACCCAGTACTTC.

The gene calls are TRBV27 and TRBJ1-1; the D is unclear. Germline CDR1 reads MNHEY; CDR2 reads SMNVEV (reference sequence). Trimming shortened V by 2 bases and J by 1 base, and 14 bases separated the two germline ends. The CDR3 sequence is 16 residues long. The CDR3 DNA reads TGTGCCAGCAGTTTAACCGTCTCGATCCCGAACACTGAAGCTTTCTTT. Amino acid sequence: CASSLTVSIPNTEAFF.

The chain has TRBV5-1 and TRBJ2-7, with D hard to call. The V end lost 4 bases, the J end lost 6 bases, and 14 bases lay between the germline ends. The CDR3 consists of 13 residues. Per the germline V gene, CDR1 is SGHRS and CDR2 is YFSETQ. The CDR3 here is CASSLTGPGEQYF. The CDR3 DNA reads TGCGCCAGCAGCCTTACGGGTCCGGGCGAGCAGTACTTC.

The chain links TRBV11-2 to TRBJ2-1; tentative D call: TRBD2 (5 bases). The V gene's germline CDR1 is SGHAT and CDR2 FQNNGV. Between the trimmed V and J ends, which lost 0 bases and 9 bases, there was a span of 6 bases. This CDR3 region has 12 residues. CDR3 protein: CASSLDRGEQFF. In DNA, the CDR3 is TGTGCCAGCAGCTTAGATCGGGGTGAGCAGTTCTTC.

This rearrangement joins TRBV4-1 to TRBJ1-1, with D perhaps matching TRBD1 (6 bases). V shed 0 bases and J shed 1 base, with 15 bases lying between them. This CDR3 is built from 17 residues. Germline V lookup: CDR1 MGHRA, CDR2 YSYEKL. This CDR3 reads CASSQEGGYRSNTEAFF. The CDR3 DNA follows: TGCGCCAGCAGCCAAGAAGGGGGGTATCGATCGAACACTGAAGCTTTCTTT.

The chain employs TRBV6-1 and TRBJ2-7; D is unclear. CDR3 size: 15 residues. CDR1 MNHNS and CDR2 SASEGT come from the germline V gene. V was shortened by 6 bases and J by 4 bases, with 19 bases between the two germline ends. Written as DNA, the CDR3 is TGTGCCAGCAGCGAAAGCCTAGGGCCGGCTTACGAGCAGTACTTC. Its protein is CASSESLGPAYEQYF.

The CDR3 DNA sequence: TGTGCCAGCAGCTTGTCAATCTGGGTCAGGGAACCTATACCCTATGGCTACACCTTC. Amino acid sequence: CASSLSIWVREPIPYGYTF. V usage is TRBV5-5 and J usage is TRBJ1-2; tentative D call: TRBD1 (5 bases). Between the trimmed V and J ends, which lost 1 base and 4 bases, there was a span of 26 bases. Germline lookup yields CDR1 SGHKS and CDR2 YYEKEE (reference sequence). This CDR3 comprises 19 residues.

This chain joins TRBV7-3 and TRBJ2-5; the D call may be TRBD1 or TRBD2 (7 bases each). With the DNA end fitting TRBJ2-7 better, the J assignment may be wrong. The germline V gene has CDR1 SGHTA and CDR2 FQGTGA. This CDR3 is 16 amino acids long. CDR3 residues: CASSPGGPGGSYEQYF. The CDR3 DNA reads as TGTGCCAGCTCCCCCGGGGGGCCAGGGGGGTCCTACGAGCAGTACTTC.

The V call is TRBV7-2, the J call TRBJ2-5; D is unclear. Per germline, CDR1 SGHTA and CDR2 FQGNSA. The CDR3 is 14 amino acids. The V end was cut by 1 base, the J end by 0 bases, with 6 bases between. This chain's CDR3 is CASSLERYQETQYF. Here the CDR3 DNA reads TGTGCCAGCAGCTTAGAACGCTACCAAGAGACCCAGTACTTC.

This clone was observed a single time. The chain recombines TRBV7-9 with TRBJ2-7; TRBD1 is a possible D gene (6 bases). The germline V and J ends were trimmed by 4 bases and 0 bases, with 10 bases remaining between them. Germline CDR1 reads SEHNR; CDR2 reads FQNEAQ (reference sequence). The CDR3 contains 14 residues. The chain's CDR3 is CASSWTADSYEQYF. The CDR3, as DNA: TGTGCCAGCAGCTGGACAGCCGACTCCTACGAGCAGTACTTC.

The CDR3 reads CASSYTGGDEQFF. CDR3 nucleotide sequence: TGTGCCAGCAGCTACACAGGGGGCGATGAGCAGTTCTTC. The chain couples TRBV7-2 to TRBJ2-1, with TRBD1 identical over 9 bases. Germline assignment: CDR1 SGHTA and CDR2 FQGNSA. V lost 4 bases to trimming and J lost 8 bases; unmatched junction nucleotides: 3. The CDR3 covers 13 residues.

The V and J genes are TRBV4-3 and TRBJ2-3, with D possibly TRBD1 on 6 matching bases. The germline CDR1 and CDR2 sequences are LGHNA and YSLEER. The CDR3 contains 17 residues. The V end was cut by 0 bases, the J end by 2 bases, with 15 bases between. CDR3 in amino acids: CASSQEIRDISTDTQYF. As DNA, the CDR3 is TGCGCCAGCAGCCAAGAAATCCGGGACATCTCCACAGATACGCAGTATTTT.

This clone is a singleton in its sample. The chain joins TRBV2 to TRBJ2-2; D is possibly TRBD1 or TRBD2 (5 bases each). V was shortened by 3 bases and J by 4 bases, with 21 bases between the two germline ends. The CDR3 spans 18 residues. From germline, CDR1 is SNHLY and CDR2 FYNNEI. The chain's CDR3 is CASSDSRTGTRSTGELFF. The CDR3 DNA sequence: TGTGCCAGCAGTGATAGTCGCACCGGGACGCGGTCCACCGGGGAGCTGTTTTTT.

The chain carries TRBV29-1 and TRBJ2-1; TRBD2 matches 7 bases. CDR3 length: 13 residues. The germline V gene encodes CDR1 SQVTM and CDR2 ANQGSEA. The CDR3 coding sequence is TGCAGTGGCGGGACTAAGGGCACCAATGAGCAGTTCTTC. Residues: CSGGTKGTNEQFF.

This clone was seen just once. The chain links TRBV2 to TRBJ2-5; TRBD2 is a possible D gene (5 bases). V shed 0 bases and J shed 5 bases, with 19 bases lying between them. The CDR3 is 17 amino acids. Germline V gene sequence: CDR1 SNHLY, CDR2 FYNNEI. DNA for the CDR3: TGTGCCAGCAGTGAAGCAGGTTCGAGGCGGAGGCGGGAGACCCAGTACTTC. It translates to CASSEAGSRRRRETQYF.

The CDR3 DNA follows: TGTGCCAGCAGCGGGAGACAGGGGCGGGAGACCCAGTACTTC. It yields the protein CASSGRQGRETQYF. The chain couples TRBV7-2 to TRBJ2-5; 8 bases are shared with TRBD1. Germline trimming cut 5 bases from V and 5 bases from J; bases unmatched to any gene: 7. Per germline, CDR1 SGHTA and CDR2 FQGNSA. The CDR3 is made up of 14 amino acids.

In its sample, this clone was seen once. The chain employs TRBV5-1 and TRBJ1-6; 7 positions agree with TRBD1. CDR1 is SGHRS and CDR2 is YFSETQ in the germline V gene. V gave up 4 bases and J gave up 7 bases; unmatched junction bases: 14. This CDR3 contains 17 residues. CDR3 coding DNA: TGCGCCAGCAGCCCGTCCCGGACCGGGACAGCGAATTCACCCCTCCACTTT. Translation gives CASSPSRTGTANSPLHF.

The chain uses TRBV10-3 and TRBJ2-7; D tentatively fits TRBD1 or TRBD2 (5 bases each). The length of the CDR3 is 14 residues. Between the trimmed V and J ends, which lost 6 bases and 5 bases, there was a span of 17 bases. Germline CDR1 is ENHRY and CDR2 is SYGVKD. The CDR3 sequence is CAIRARDQAHEQYF. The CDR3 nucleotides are TGTGCCATCAGAGCCCGGGACCAAGCCCACGAGCAGTACTTC.

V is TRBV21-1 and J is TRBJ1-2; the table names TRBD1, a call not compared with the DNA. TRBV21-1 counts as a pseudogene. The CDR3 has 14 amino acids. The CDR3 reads CASSKVDSNYGYTF. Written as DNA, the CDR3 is TGTGCCAGCAGCAAAGTTGACAGCAACTATGGCTACACCTTC.

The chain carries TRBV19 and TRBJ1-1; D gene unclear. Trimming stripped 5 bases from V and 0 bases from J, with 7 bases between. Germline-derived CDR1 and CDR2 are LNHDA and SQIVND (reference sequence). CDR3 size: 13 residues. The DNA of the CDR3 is TGTGCCAGTAGTCCGGACCTGAACACTGAAGCTTTCTTT. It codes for CASSPDLNTEAFF.

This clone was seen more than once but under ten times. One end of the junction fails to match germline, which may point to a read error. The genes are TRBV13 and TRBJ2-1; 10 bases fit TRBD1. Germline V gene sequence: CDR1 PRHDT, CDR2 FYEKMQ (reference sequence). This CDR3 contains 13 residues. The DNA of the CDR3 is TGTGCCAGCAGCTTAATGGGAAAGGGACAGGGGCTCTTC. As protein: CASSLMGKGQGLF.

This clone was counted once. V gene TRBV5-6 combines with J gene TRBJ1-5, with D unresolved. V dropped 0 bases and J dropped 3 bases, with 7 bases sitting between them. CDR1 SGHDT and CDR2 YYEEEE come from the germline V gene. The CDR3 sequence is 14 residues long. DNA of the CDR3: TGTGCCAGCAGCTTGGTGGGTACCAATCAGCCCCAGCATTTT. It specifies CASSLVGTNQPQHF.

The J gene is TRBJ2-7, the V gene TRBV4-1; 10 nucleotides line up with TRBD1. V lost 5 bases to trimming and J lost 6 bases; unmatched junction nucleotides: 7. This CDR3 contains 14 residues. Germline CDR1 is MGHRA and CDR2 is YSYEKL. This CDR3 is CASSYRDRGGEQYF. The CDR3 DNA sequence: TGCGCCAGCAGCTACCGGGACAGGGGTGGCGAGCAGTACTTC.

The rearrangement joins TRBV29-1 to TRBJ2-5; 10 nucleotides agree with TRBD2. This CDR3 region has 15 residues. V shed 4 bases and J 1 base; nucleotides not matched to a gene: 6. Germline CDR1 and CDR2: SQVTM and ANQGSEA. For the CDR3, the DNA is TGCAGCGTTGGAGAGCGGGGGGGATTCCAAGAGACCCAGTACTTC. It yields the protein CSVGERGGFQETQYF. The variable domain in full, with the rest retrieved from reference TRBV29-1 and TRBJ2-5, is SAVISQKPSRDICQRGTSLTIQCQVDSQVTMMFWYRQQPGQSLTLIATANQGSEATYESGFVIDKFPISRPNLTFSTLTVSNMSPEDSSIYLCSVGERGGFQETQYFGPGTRLLVL.